This T cell receptor (beta chain) was sequenced during a study of human thymus T cells. Study-wide findings and caveats: Apparent skewing of V and J gene usage characterized both thymic and blood repertoires.

Assay used: immunoSEQ multiplex PCR; TCRdb lists only in-frame clones, some missing. Of tens of thousands of clones detected, 90% to 95% appear once; the ten largest clones hold nearly 6%. About this clone: Its antigen is not known.

During surgery, about 0.5-1 mL peripheral blood was drawn from four of eight donors. Blood DNA came from all available leukocytes, not a fixed cell number. Germline CDR1 reads SGHVS; CDR2 reads FQNEAQ. With V trimmed by 9 bases and J by 5 bases, 30 bases remained unmatched. The CDR3 is 20 amino acids. This sequence joins TRBV7-8 and TRBJ2-7; 8 nucleotides line up with TRBD2. The sequence was obtained from a boy younger than two with a congenital heart defect but otherwise immunologically healthy. Sequencing was done on a sample of blood. CDR3 amino acids: CARQAGSPMGSGSLVNEQYF. CDR3 coding DNA: TGTGCCAGACAGGCAGGTTCCCCCATGGGGAGCGGGAGTTTAGTAAACGAGCAGTACTTC. Looking up the rest from reference TRBV7-8 and TRBJ2-7 gives the full variable domain: GAGVSQSPRYKVAKRGQDVALRCDPISGHVSLFWYQQALGQGPEFLTYFQNEAQLDKSGLPSDRFFAERPEGSVSTLKIQRTQQEDSAVYLCARQAGSPMGSGSLVNEQYFGPGTRLTVT.